This T cell receptor beta chain derives from a study of technical replicates of blood from a few donors (dated by TCRdb to between 2016 and 2019). Library preparation was by the immunoSEQ multiplex PCR assay. TCRdb carries this immuneACCESS record with in-frame sequences only. Its versions omit some clonotypes, under half of them owing to an unresolved V gene in the studies checked, with the rest unexplained. This sample is represented by tens of thousands of clones; roughly 95% of them were singletons. The top ten clones comprise 4.2% of the sample. A note on this clone: Its target antigen remains unknown. No qualities accompany the bases; no much larger clone lies one base away.

V lost 4 bases and J lost 9 bases, and the count of bases not matched to a germline gene is 9. Looking up the germline V gene (reference sequence) yields CDR1 LNHDA and CDR2 SQIVND. The CDR3 holds 15 amino acids from the cysteine to the phenylalanine. The CDR3 DNA has 45 bases and is translated from base 1. The chain uses TRBV19 and TRBJ2-1; TRBD2 aligns with 10 central bases. The receptor's source is a human donor in good health. Some clones in this sample may be carry-over from other donors' samples. Sequenced input: PBMCs. The CDR3 is CASSRASGSITEQFF. The DNA sequence reads TGTGCCAGTAGTAGGGCTAGCGGGAGTATTACTGAGCAGTTCTTC.